The 11 T cell receptor beta chains below come from one sample, sequenced in a study of low-dose radiotherapy and immunotherapy resistance in tumors. This sample's time point: after trial treatment. Treatment meaning: LDRT plus nivolumab, ipilimumab, low-dose cyclophosphamide and aspirin (RACIN trial). For amplifying TCRs, the PCR ran for about 22 cycles with Phusion, which was used together with a constant-region primer and the adapter on the V primers. MiXCR, applied by TCRdb to the reads, yields one record per CDR3 protein. The sample holds roughly 52,000 distinct CDR3 sequences, around 34% seen once. The source material was PBMCs, sampled after low-dose radiotherapy plus immunotherapy. Receptors were obtained from a male donor with rectosigmoid adenocarcinoma.

This clonotype was seen many times. The genes are TRBV4-1 and TRBJ2-5; tentatively, D is TRBD2 (6 bases). This CDR3 region has 15 residues. The V gene lost 1 base and the J gene lost 5 bases, with 14 bases spanning the gap. Germline V CDR1 and CDR2: MGHRA, YSYEKL. The CDR3, as DNA: TGCGCCAGCAGCCAAGCCTGGAGGGGATGGGAGACCCAGTACTTC. This codes for CASSQAWRGWETQYF.

At least ten counts were recorded for this clonotype. The chain recombines TRBV7-9 with TRBJ2-7, with D possibly called TRBD1 or TRBD2 (5 bases each). The CDR3 covers 16 residues. V was trimmed by 1 base and J by 5 bases, leaving 18 bases between them. Germline CDR1 is SEHNR and CDR2 is FQNEAQ (reference sequence). CDR3: CASSLGIGTASHEQYF. The CDR3 DNA follows: TGTGCCAGCAGCTTAGGCATCGGGACGGCTTCTCACGAGCAGTACTTC.

The chain joins TRBV6-1 to TRBJ1-6; the match to TRBD1 covers 9 bases. CDR1 and CDR2 (germline): MNHNS, SASEGT. V lost 5 bases to trimming and J lost 6 bases; unmatched junction nucleotides: 11. The CDR3 is 17 amino acids. As DNA, the CDR3 is TGTGCCAGCAGTTCAATACAGGGGGCTGGTAGTAATTCACCCCTCCACTTT. This encodes CASSSIQGAGSNSPLHF.

The J gene is TRBJ2-3, the V gene TRBV18; 8 bases are shared with TRBD2. Germline loops: CDR1 KGHSH, CDR2 LQKENI. With V trimmed by 1 base and J by 0 bases, 9 bases remained unmatched. The CDR3 loop spans 18 amino acids. CDR3 coding DNA: TGTGCCAGCTCACCACTTGTCGGTGAGCGGGGGAGCACAGATACGCAGTATTTT. The encoded protein is CASSPLVGERGSTDTQYF.

This clonotype was observed at least ten times. V gene TRBV28 combines with J gene TRBJ1-2; TRBD1 might be the D (6 bases). Trimming left V 6 bases short and J 5 bases short, with 16 bases between. The CDR3 has 14 amino acids. The germline V gene has CDR1 MDHEN and CDR2 SYDVKM. Here the CDR3 reads CASSSVGGWYGYTF. The CDR3 DNA sequence: TGTGCCAGCAGCTCAGTAGGGGGTTGGTATGGCTACACCTTC.

Regarding this clonotype: One end of the junction is discordant with germline, which a read error may explain. The rearrangement uses TRBV14 and TRBJ2-7, with 9 nucleotides matching TRBD1. Germline values: CDR1 SGHDN, CDR2 FVKESK. CDR3 size: 15 residues. DNA of the CDR3: TGTGCCAGCACCCAAACAGGGGGCGCCTCCTACGAGCAGTACTTC. Its protein product is CASTQTGGASYEQYF.

On this clonotype itself: Since a far larger clone is one base different, this is likely a read error. The chain couples TRBV5-6 to TRBJ2-1; D is ambiguous. V was cut by 2 bases and J by 6 bases, with 3 bases left in between. The germline V gene encodes CDR1 SGHDT and CDR2 YYEEEE. The CDR3 spans 11 residues. CDR3 nucleotide sequence: TGTGCCAGCAGCTTTGGCAATGAGCAGTTCTTC. Its protein is CASSFGNEQFF.

This clonotype was recorded many times. The chain combines TRBV6-2 or TRBV6-3 with TRBJ1-2, with D tentatively TRBD1 (5 bases). CDR1 and CDR2 (germline): MNHEY, SVGEGT. The CDR3 extends over 13 amino acids. V shed 5 bases and J shed 9 bases, with 16 bases lying between them. The CDR3 DNA is TGTGCCAGCAGTGACCCGGGGCGGGAGAGCTACACCTTC. This gives the protein CASSDPGRESYTF.

The chain carries TRBV7-9 and TRBJ2-2, with D tentatively TRBD1 (6 bases). This CDR3 has 16 amino acids. Per the germline V gene, CDR1 is SEHNR and CDR2 is FQNEAQ (reference sequence). With 6 bases removed from V and 2 bases from J, the gap between germline ends came to 16 bases. CDR3 bases: TGTGCCAGCAGTAACTCGGCAGGGGTCAACACCGGGGAGCTGTTTTTT. Translated, it gives CASSNSAGVNTGELFF.

This clonotype was observed at least ten times. This chain links TRBV28 with TRBJ2-2; TRBD1 agrees at 10 bases. The germline gives CDR1 MDHEN, CDR2 SYDVKM. The CDR3 spans 16 residues. The V gene end was trimmed by 5 bases and the J gene end by 8 bases; junction bases not matched to a gene: 11. CDR3 sequence reads: CASSPPGQGEYGELFF. The CDR3 nucleotides are TGTGCCAGCAGTCCTCCAGGACAGGGGGAATATGGGGAGCTGTTTTTT.

This clonotype was found once. J is TRBJ2-5 and V is TRBV24-1; D not resolved. Germline CDR1 reads KGHDR; CDR2 reads SFDVKD. CDR3 length: 13 residues. Trimming removed 5 bases at V and 3 bases at J, with 9 bases between. CDR3 sequence (DNA): TGTGCCACCAGTGCCGCATTCGAAGAGACCCAGTACTTC. Amino acid sequence: CATSAAFEETQYF.